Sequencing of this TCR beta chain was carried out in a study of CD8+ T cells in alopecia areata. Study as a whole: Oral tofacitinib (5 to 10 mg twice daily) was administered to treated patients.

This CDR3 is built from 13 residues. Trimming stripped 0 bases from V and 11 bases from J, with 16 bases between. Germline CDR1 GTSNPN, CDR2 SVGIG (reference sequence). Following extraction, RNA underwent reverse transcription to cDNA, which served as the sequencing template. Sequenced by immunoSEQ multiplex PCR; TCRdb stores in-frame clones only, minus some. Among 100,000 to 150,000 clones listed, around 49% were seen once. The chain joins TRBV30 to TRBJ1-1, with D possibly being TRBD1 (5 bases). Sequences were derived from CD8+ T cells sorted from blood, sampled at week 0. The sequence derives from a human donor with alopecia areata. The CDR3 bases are TGTGCCTGGAGTGTAAACGGGGACTCGGCCGCTTTCTTT. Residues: CAWSVNGDSAAFF.